The TCR beta chain described here comes from a study of T cell responses to AZD1222 COVID-19 vaccine. General study points: Spike-spanning, vaccine-associated CD4 TCRs were dominant at 160-218 and 743-854.

As to this clone: Its cognate antigen is unknown.

Data came from immunoSEQ multiplex PCR; TCRdb stores just in-frame clones and leaves some out. The profile covers around 88,000 clones, with about nine tenths appearing a single time and approximately 3% taken by the ten largest. The receptor was derived from an adult in good health. The input for sequencing was peripheral blood, taken on day 0 of MenACWY control vaccination.

CDR3 bases: TGCGCCAGCAGCCAAGTAGCGGGGGGAGACGAGCAGTACTTC. Translation gives CASSQVAGGDEQYF. This chain connects TRBV4-1 to TRBJ2-7; TRBD2 matches at 10 bases. V trimming: 1 base; J trimming: 5 bases; junction bases outside the gene matches: 2. The V gene's germline CDR1 is MGHRA and CDR2 YSYEKL. This CDR3 is built from 14 residues.